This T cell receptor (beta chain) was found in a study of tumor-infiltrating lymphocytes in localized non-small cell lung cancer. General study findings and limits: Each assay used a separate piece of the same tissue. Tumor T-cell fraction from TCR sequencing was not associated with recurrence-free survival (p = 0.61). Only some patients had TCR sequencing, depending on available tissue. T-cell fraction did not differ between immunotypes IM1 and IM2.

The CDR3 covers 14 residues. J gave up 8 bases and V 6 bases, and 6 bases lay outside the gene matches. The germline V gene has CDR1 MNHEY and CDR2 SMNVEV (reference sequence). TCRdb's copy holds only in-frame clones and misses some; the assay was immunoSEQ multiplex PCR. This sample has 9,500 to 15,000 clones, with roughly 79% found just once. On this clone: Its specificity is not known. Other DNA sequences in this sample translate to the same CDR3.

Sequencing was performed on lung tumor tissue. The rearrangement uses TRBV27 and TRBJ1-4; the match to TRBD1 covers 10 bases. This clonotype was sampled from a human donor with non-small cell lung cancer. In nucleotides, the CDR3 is TGTGCCAGCAGGTCGACAGGGGGCAGCGAAAAACTGTTTTTT. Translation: CASRSTGGSEKLFF.